These 20 T cell receptor beta chains were sequenced from one sample in a study of breast tumors, draining lymph nodes, adjacent tissues. Using its own MiXCR run on the multiplex PCR reads, TCRdb lists one record per CDR3 protein. The sample lists about 13,000 distinct CDR3 sequences; 45% to 50% were seen once. The sequenced sample consisted of tumor-adjacent breast tissue. These receptors all come from a female donor with breast cancer. Some clones in this sample may be carry-over from other donors' samples.

The sample holds a few counts of this clonotype. A single base separates this from a much larger clone, so it may be a read error. The V and J genes are TRBV24-1 and TRBJ1-1; the match to TRBD1 covers 8 bases. The germline V gene encodes CDR1 KGHDR and CDR2 SFDVKD. This CDR3 spans 14 amino acids. The V gene end was trimmed by 5 bases and the J gene end by 7 bases; junction bases not matched to a gene: 8. Written as DNA, the CDR3 is TGTGCCACCAGTGGGGAACAGGGGGAGAATGAAGCTTTCTTT. Translating gives CATSGEQGENEAFF.

Ten or more counts support this clonotype. This may stem from a read error, because a much larger clone lies one nucleotide away. This chain uses TRBV20-1 with TRBJ2-1; tentatively, D is TRBD2 (6 bases). Germline values: CDR1 DFQATT, CDR2 SNEGSKA (reference sequence). This CDR3 has 16 residues. The V end was cut by 2 bases, the J end by 9 bases, with 23 bases between. The CDR3: CSARNQWSSALGEQFF. The CDR3 nucleotides read TGCAGTGCTAGAAATCAGTGGTCTAGCGCCCTCGGTGAGCAGTTCTTC.

In this sample, this clonotype turned up many times. The chain has TRBV5-1 and TRBJ2-3, with 8 nucleotides matching TRBD2. The CDR3 is 18 residues long. The trim removed 0 bases at V and 2 bases at J, leaving 11 bases unmatched. CDR1 is SGHRS, CDR2 YFSETQ, per germline. The CDR3 DNA sequence: TGCGCCAGCAGCTTGGACGGGGGGGATCGTTCATACACAGATACGCAGTATTTT. Its translation is CASSLDGGDRSYTDTQYF.

This clonotype was counted a few times. CDR3 DNA: TGTGCCAGCAGCATGGGACTAGCGGGGGGAGGAGAGACCCAGTACTTC. This encodes CASSMGLAGGGETQYF. The V call is TRBV5-4, the J call TRBJ2-5, with TRBD2 matching over 15 bases. The CDR3 has 16 residues. Trimming at V came to 4 bases and at J to 4 bases, leaving 5 bases not matched to a gene. Germline CDR1 reads SGHNT; CDR2 reads YYREEE (reference sequence).

The gene calls are TRBV2 and TRBJ2-7, with TRBD2 matching over 11 bases. The CDR3 is made up of 16 amino acids. The junction had 6 bases not matched to a gene; V was cut back by 3 bases and J by 2 bases. The germline V gene has CDR1 SNHLY and CDR2 FYNNEI. CDR3 coding DNA: TGTGCCAGCAGTGAGTTTGGGACTAGCGGACCCTACGAGCAGTACTTC. Amino acid sequence: CASSEFGTSGPYEQYF.

As for this clonotype: This CDR3 fails to terminate in the conserved phenylalanine or tryptophan, so it likely reflects a read error. This chain connects TRBV9 to TRBJ2-3, with 8 bases fitting TRBD2. With V trimmed by 0 bases and J by 11 bases, 5 bases remained unmatched. The CDR3 is 13 amino acids. Germline loops: CDR1 SGDLS, CDR2 YYNGEE. The CDR3 bases are TGTGCCAGCAGCGTAGGTCCGGGAGGGGAGCAGTATTCT. Residues: CASSVGPGGEQYS.

Judged by abundance, this clonotype is medium-sized. The chain uses TRBV10-3 and TRBJ1-6, with 9 bases aligning to TRBD1. Germline CDR1 ENHRY, CDR2 SYGVKD. V trimming: 6 bases; J trimming: 5 bases; junction bases outside the gene matches: 5. The CDR3 covers 15 residues. The CDR3 protein is CAIRPGTGNNSPLHF. As DNA, the CDR3 is TGTGCCATCAGGCCGGGGACAGGGAATAATTCACCCCTCCACTTT.

The sample holds many counts of this clonotype. This chain links TRBV5-1 with TRBJ1-4; 7 positions match TRBD1. Germline V gene lookup returns CDR1 SGHRS and CDR2 YFSETQ. The CDR3 extends over 14 amino acids. V shed 4 bases and J 8 bases; nucleotides not matched to a gene: 8. The CDR3 loop is CASSPDRVGEKLFF. The CDR3 nucleotides are TGCGCCAGCAGCCCCGACAGGGTGGGGGAAAAACTGTTTTTT.

Concerning this clonotype: The conserved final phenylalanine or tryptophan is absent from the CDR3, which likely points to a read error. V gene TRBV19 combines with J gene TRBJ1-5; D not resolved. V was clipped by 3 bases and J by 1 base, with 13 bases between them. Germline V gene data show CDR1 as LNHDA and CDR2 as SQIVND (reference sequence). The CDR3 sequence is 16 residues long. This CDR3 reads CASSIRGRRSNQPQHS. In nucleotides, the CDR3 is TGTGCCAGTAGTATTCGGGGAAGGAGGAGCAATCAGCCCCAGCATTCT.

This clonotype was recorded at least ten times. The chain joins TRBV5-4 to TRBJ1-4; 7 positions match TRBD1. Germline V CDR1 and CDR2: SGHNT, YYREEE (reference sequence). The CDR3 is made up of 14 amino acids. The J segment lost 5 bases and the V segment lost 4 bases, leaving 5 bases of the junction unmatched. As DNA, the CDR3 is TGTGCCAGCAGCCCGGGACAGAGAAATGAAAAACTGTTTTTT. Protein product: CASSPGQRNEKLFF.

V is TRBV29-1 and J is TRBJ1-2; tentative D call: TRBD1 (5 bases). In germline, CDR1 is SQVTM, CDR2 ANQGSEA. Trimming stripped 6 bases from V and 5 bases from J, with 25 bases between. This CDR3 has 16 residues. CDR3 DNA sequence: TGCAGCGTCGTGCCCAGAACGGGGCCGTCGATTTATGGCTACACCTTC. This encodes CSVVPRTGPSIYGYTF. Full variable domain (missing parts from reference TRBV29-1 and TRBJ1-2): SAVISQKPSRDICQRGTSLTIQCQVDSQVTMMFWYRQQPGQSLTLIATANQGSEATYESGFVIDKFPISRPNLTFSTLTVSNMSPEDSSIYLCSVVPRTGPSIYGYTFGSGTRLTVV.

This chain uses TRBV5-6 with TRBJ2-7; possibly TRBD1 for D (5 bases). The CDR3 spans 14 residues. CDR1 SGHDT and CDR2 YYEEEE come from the germline V gene. V gave up 0 bases and J gave up 7 bases, with 14 bases separating them. Here the CDR3 reads CASSLVQGVGEQYF. The DNA for the CDR3 is TGTGCCAGCAGCTTGGTGCAGGGTGTCGGTGAGCAGTACTTC. The full variable domain, in which reference TRBV5-6 and TRBJ2-7 provide the parts outside the CDR3, is DAGVTQSPTHLIKTRGQQVTLRCSPKSGHDTVSWYQQALGQGPQFIFQYYEEEERQRGNFPDRFSGHQFPNYSSELNVNALLLGDSALYLCASSLVQGVGEQYFGPGTRLTVT.

This clonotype was seen ten or more times. A much larger clone sits a single nucleotide away, making a read error possible. This chain joins TRBV6-1 and TRBJ1-2; D is ambiguous. V was pared by 6 bases and J by 5 bases, with 13 bases between. The CDR3 has 13 amino acids. The germline V gene has CDR1 MNHNS and CDR2 SASEGT. The CDR3 here is CASRPLTEYGYTF. CDR3 DNA: TGTGCCAGCAGGCCCTTGACGGAATATGGCTACACCTTC.

The chain uses TRBV7-4 and TRBJ2-5; 9 bases line up with TRBD2. The J segment lost 4 bases and the V segment lost 3 bases, leaving 3 bases of the junction unmatched. CDR3 length equals 14 residues. Germline assignment: CDR1 SGHVT and CDR2 SQSDAQ. The CDR3 region is CASSFGGRGETQYF. Written as DNA, the CDR3 is TGTGCCAGCAGCTTCGGCGGGAGGGGAGAGACCCAGTACTTC.

This clonotype was detected only a few times. The gene calls are TRBV9 and TRBJ2-1; 7 bases match TRBD2. V shed 1 base and J 9 bases; nucleotides not matched to a gene: 16. The germline V gene encodes CDR1 SGDLS and CDR2 YYNGEE. The CDR3 is made up of 17 amino acids. In DNA form, the CDR3 reads TGTGCCAGCAGCGTATCCCGGGGCGGGAGCTCCCAAACTGAGCAGTTCTTC. It translates to CASSVSRGGSSQTEQFF.

This clonotype has at least ten counts. A much more abundant neighbour one base away suggests this may be a read error. The chain joins TRBV9 to TRBJ2-1; 12 nucleotides line up with TRBD2. In germline, CDR1 is SGDLS, CDR2 YYNGEE. The CDR3 sequence is 17 residues long. The CDR3 sequence: CASSVTSGRVSYTEQFF. CDR3 DNA: TGTGCCAGCAGCGTGACTAGCGGGAGAGTATCCTACACTGAGCAGTTCTTC.

The rearrangement links TRBV7-6 to TRBJ2-7, with TRBD2 matching 7 bases. CDR3 length: 14 residues. Germline CDR1 SGHVS, CDR2 FNYEAQ. V shed 5 bases, J shed 3 bases, and the junction held 7 bases outside the gene matches. In DNA form, the CDR3 reads TGTGCCAGCAGCCCATTTGGGGGGGACTACGAGCAGTACTTC. This gives the protein CASSPFGGDYEQYF.

V gene TRBV19 combines with J gene TRBJ2-3; 14 nucleotides agree with TRBD2. Trimming cost V 6 bases and J 5 bases; bases outside gene matches: 4. This CDR3 has 15 amino acids. The germline CDR1 and CDR2 sequences are LNHDA and SQIVND (reference sequence). CDR3 protein: CASRGLAGEGDTQYF. CDR3 nucleotides: TGTGCCAGTAGGGGACTAGCGGGAGAGGGAGATACGCAGTATTTT.

This clonotype was detected only once. The genes are TRBV7-3 and TRBJ2-7; TRBD2 agrees at 13 bases. Germline V gene data show CDR1 as SGHTA and CDR2 as FQGTGA. V dropped 5 bases and J dropped 1; count of bases not matched to a gene: 5. The CDR3 totals 16 residues. The CDR3 DNA reads TGTGCCAGCAGCCCCGGGGGACTAGCGGGGTCCTACGAGCAGTACTTC. Amino acids: CASSPGGLAGSYEQYF.

This chain links TRBV6-5 with TRBJ2-7; possible D gene TRBD2, 5 bases. The germline gives CDR1 MNHEY, CDR2 SVGAGI. This CDR3 spans 12 amino acids. The germline V and J ends were trimmed by 4 bases and 6 bases, with 10 bases remaining between them. As DNA, the CDR3 is TGTGCCAGCAGTTCTCCGGGAATCGAGCAGTACTTC. It translates to CASSSPGIEQYF.